The rows below give T cell receptor beta chains drawn from one sample of a study of early T cells in non-severe SARS-CoV-2 infection. TCRdb reprocessed the 5' RACE reads with MiXCR, giving one entry per CDR3 protein. Counted here are around 59,000 distinct CDR3 sequences, around 8.9% occurring once; the ten biggest clones make up approximately 15%. Sequenced sample: whole blood. These receptors were taken from an adult who was a healthcare worker with PCR-confirmed SARS-CoV-2 infection or an uninfected control (not recorded which). Both conserved end residues are part of each CDR3. A D gene is named only where the DNA matches it firmly. Not every row has a clone size; where given, it reads once, few, many or a size class.

abundance: -
v_gene: TRBV18
d_gene: TRBD2
j_gene: TRBJ2-1
CDR3nt: TGTGCCAGCTCACCGGGTAGCGGGAGGGCCTTCGATGAGCAGTTCTTC
CDR3aa: CASSPGSGRAFDEQFF

abundance: -
v_gene: TRBV7-2
d_gene: -
j_gene: TRBJ2-7
CDR3nt: TGTGCCAGCAGCCAGTGGGACGAGCAGTACTTC
CDR3aa: CASSQWDEQYF

abundance: -
v_gene: TRBV11-2
d_gene: -
j_gene: TRBJ2-3
CDR3nt: TGTGCCAGCAGCCAGTATGGGGGTCCCACAGATACGCAGTATTTT
CDR3aa: CASSQYGGPTDTQYF

abundance: -
v_gene: TRBV19
d_gene: -
j_gene: TRBJ1-4
CDR3nt: TGTGCCAGTAGTATCATCGGCGGGGGGGAAAAACTGTTTTTT
CDR3aa: CASSIIGGGEKLFF

abundance: -
v_gene: TRBV28
d_gene: TRBD2
j_gene: TRBJ2-1
CDR3nt: TGTGCCAGCAGTTTAGGCGGGAGCCTGCAGAACCAGTTCTTC
CDR3aa: CASSLGGSLQNQFF

abundance: many
v_gene: TRBV9
d_gene: -
j_gene: TRBJ2-7
CDR3nt: TGTGCCAGCAGCCCCACGAGGGAGCCCCACGAGCAGTACTTC
CDR3aa: CASSPTREPHEQYF

abundance: once
v_gene: TRBV29-1
d_gene: -
j_gene: TRBJ1-1
CDR3nt: TGCAGCGTTGCTCATGGGGGCACTGAAGCTTTCTTT
CDR3aa: CSVAHGGTEAFF

abundance: many
v_gene: TRBV5-1
d_gene: -
j_gene: TRBJ2-7
CDR3nt: TGCGCCAGCAGCTTGGGCGGTCATCTCGCGTACGAGCAGTACTTC
CDR3aa: CASSLGGHLAYEQYF

abundance: many
v_gene: TRBV20-1
d_gene: -
j_gene: TRBJ1-1
CDR3nt: TGCAGTGCTAGACCAGGGGCAATGAACACTGAAGCTTTCTTT
CDR3aa: CSARPGAMNTEAFF

abundance: -
v_gene: TRBV3-1
d_gene: -
j_gene: TRBJ2-7
CDR3nt: TGTGCCAGCAGCCCAACGGACACCCCAAACTACGAGCAGTACTTC
CDR3aa: CASSPTDTPNYEQYF

abundance: -
v_gene: TRBV5-1
d_gene: TRBD2
j_gene: TRBJ2-1
CDR3nt: TGCGCCAGCAGCTCAGGACTAGCGGGAGAGAGAAAGCAGTTCTTC
CDR3aa: CASSSGLAGERKQFF

abundance: few
v_gene: TRBV7-6
d_gene: TRBD2
j_gene: TRBJ2-3
CDR3nt: TGTGCCAGCAGCTCCAGGACTAGTAAAGATCAAGATACGCAGTATTTT
CDR3aa: CASSSRTSKDQDTQYF

abundance: few
v_gene: TRBV28
d_gene: -
j_gene: TRBJ1-1
CDR3nt: TGTGCCAGCAGGCCGGTGAACACTGAAGCTTTCTTT
CDR3aa: CASRPVNTEAFF

abundance: many
v_gene: TRBV20-1
d_gene: TRBD2
j_gene: TRBJ2-2
CDR3nt: TGCAGTGCCAAGGGACTAGCGGGAGGGGTGAACACCGGGGAGCTGTTTTTT
CDR3aa: CSAKGLAGGVNTGELFF

abundance: few
v_gene: TRBV28
d_gene: TRBD1
j_gene: TRBJ2-7
CDR3nt: TGTGCCAGCACCGATAGGGGACAGGGGGCGTTCGAGCAGTACTTC
CDR3aa: CASTDRGQGAFEQYF

abundance: -
v_gene: TRBV24-1
d_gene: -
j_gene: TRBJ2-2
CDR3nt: TGTGCCACCGGGGCGGGCGGAGCGAACACCGGGGAGCTGTTTTTT
CDR3aa: CATGAGGANTGELFF

abundance: many
v_gene: TRBV29-1
d_gene: -
j_gene: TRBJ2-7
CDR3nt: TGCAGCGTTGAGGTCCTGACTCCAACCTACGAGCAGTACTTC
CDR3aa: CSVEVLTPTYEQYF